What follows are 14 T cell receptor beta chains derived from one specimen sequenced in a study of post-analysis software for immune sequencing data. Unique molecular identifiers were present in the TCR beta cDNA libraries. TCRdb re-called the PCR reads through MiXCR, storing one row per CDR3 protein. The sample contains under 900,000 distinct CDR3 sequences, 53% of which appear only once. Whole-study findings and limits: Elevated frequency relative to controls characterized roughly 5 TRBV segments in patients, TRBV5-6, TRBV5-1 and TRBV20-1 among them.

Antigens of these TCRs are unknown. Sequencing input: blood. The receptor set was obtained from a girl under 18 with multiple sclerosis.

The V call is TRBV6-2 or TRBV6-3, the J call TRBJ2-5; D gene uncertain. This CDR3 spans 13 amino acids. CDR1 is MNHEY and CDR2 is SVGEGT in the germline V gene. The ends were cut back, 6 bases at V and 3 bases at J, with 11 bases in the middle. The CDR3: CASRRRTEETQYF. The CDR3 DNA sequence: TGTGCCAGCAGGCGACGGACCGAAGAGACCCAGTACTTC.

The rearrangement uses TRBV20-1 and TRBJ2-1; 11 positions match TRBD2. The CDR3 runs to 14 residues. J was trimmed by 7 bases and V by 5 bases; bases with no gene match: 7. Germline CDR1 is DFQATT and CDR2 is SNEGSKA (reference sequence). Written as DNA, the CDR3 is TGCAGTGCTCTTAGCGGGGGGGCTTGGAATGAGCAGTTCTTC. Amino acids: CSALSGGAWNEQFF.

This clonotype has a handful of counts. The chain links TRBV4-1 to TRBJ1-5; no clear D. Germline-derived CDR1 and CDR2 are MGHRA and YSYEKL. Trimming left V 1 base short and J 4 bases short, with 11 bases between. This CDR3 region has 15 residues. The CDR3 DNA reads TGCGCCAGCAGCCAAGTATGGGGAATTAATCAGCCCCAGCATTTT. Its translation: CASSQVWGINQPQHF.

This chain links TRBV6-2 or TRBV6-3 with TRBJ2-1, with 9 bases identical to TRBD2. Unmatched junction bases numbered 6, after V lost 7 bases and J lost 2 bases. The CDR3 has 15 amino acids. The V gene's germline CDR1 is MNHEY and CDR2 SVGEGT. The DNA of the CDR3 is TGTGCCAGCAAATGGACTAGCGCCGCCTACAATGAGCAGTTCTTC. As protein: CASKWTSAAYNEQFF.

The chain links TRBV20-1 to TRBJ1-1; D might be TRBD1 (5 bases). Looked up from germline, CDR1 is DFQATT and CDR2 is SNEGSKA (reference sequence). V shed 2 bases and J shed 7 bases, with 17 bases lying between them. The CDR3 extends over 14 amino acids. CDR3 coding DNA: TGCAGTGCTAGAAGTGGGTCGGGACGCAATGAAGCTTTCTTT. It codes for CSARSGSGRNEAFF.

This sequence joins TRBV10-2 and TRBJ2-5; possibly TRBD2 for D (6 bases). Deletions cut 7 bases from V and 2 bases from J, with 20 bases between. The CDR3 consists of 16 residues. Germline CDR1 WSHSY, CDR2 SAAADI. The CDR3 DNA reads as TGCGCCAGCAACCTTGGCCTAGCGACTAGACAAGAGACCCAGTACTTC. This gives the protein CASNLGLATRQETQYF.

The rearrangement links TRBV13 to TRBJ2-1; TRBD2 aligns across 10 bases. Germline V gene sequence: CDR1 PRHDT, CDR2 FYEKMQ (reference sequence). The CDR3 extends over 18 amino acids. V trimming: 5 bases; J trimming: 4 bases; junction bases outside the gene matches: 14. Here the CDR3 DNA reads TGTGCCAGCAGCCCTCGCGGAGCGGGGGGGCTAGAGTACAATGAGCAGTTCTTC. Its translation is CASSPRGAGGLEYNEQFF.

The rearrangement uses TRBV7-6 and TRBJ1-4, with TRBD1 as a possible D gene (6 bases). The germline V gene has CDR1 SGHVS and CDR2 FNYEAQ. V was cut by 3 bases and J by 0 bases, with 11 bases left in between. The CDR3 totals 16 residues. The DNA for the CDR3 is TGTGCCAGCAGCTTCCGGGACACAACAACTAATGAAAAACTGTTTTTT. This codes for CASSFRDTTTNEKLFF.

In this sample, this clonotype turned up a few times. The DNA for the CDR3 is TGTGCCAGCAGGCCTGGACAGTTCGTGGGTGAGCAGTTCTTC. Protein product: CASRPGQFVGEQFF. V gene TRBV12-3 or TRBV12-4 combines with J gene TRBJ2-1, with a tentative D call TRBD1 (6 bases). This CDR3 is built from 14 residues. V lost 6 bases, J lost 9 bases, and 18 bases lay in between.

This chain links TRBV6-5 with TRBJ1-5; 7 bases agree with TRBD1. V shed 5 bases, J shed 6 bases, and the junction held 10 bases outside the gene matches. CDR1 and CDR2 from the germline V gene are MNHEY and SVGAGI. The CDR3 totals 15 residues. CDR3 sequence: CASSPTGIGGQPQHF. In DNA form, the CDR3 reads TGTGCCAGCAGTCCGACAGGGATTGGGGGTCAGCCCCAGCATTTT.

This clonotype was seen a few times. CDR3 in amino acids: CASRAGLIQETQYF. The CDR3 DNA sequence: TGTGCCAGCAGAGCCGGGCTGATTCAAGAGACCCAGTACTTC. The chain recombines TRBV27 with TRBJ2-5, with D unclear. Trimming pared 6 bases from V and 2 bases from J, leaving 13 bases between. The germline gives CDR1 MNHEY, CDR2 SMNVEV (reference sequence). The CDR3 length is 14 residues.

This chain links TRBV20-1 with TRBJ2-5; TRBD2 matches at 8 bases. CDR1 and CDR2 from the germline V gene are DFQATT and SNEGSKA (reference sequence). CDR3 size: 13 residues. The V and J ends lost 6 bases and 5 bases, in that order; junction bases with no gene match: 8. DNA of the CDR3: TGCAGTGCCCACCGGGAGGGGGGGGAGACCCAGTACTTC. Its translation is CSAHREGGETQYF.

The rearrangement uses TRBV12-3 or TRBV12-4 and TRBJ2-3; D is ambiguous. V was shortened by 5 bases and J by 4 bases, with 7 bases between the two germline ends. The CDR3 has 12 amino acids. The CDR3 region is CASSLSADTQYF. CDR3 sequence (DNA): TGTGCCAGCAGTCTGTCCGCAGATACGCAGTATTTT.

Here the CDR3 reads CSAGFRGANEQFF. CDR3 in DNA: TGCAGTGCTGGATTTCGGGGGGCCAATGAGCAGTTCTTC. The chain employs TRBV20-1 and TRBJ2-1, with D possibly TRBD2 on 7 matching bases. From germline, CDR1 is DFQATT and CDR2 SNEGSKA (reference sequence). Trimming stripped 5 bases from V and 6 bases from J, with 14 bases between. CDR3 length: 13 residues.